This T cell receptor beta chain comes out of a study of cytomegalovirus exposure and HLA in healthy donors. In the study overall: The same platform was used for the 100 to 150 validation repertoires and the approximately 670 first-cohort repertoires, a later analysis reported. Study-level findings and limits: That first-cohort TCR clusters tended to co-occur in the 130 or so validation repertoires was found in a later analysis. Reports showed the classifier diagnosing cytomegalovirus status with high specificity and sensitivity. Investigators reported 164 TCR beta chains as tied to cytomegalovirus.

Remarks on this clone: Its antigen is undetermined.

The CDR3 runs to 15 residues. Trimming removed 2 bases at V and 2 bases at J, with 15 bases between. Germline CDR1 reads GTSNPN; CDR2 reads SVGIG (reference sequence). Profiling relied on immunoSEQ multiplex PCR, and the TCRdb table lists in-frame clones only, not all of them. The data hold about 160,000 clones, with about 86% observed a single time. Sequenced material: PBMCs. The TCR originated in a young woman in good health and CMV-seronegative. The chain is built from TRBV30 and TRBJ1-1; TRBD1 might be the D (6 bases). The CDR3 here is CAWSTGGAGNTEAFF. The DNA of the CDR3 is TGTGCCTGGAGTACTGGGGGGGCGGGAAACACTGAAGCTTTCTTT.